This T cell receptor beta chain was identified during a study of T cells in Graves' hyperthyroidism and ophthalmopathy. Across the whole study: It was at initial diagnosis, before any treatment, that peripheral blood was collected. Points from the study as a whole: Clonotypes that were expanded in thyroid above 0.001 mostly appeared in blood too.

Authors of the study amplified TCR beta CDR3 regions from RNA transcripts. With the HTBI primer set, the TCR CDR3 went through a first round of RT-PCR. MiXCR was run by TCRdb on the multiplex PCR reads, yielding one entry per CDR3 protein. Found here are a few hundred thousand distinct CDR3 sequences, less than 15% of them singletons; the top ten hold 9.2%. With V trimmed by 4 bases and J by 6 bases, 13 bases remained unmatched. The CDR3 consists of 16 residues. Germline lookup yields CDR1 LGHDT and CDR2 YNNKEL (reference sequence). On this clonotype itself: What it binds is not known.

Newly diagnosed hyperthyroidism, duration under 2 months, in patients aged 18 to 65. The TCR originated in a woman aged 18-30 years with Graves' hyperthyroidism. The material sequenced was blood. The chain recombines TRBV3-1 with TRBJ2-7, with 9 positions matching TRBD1. The CDR3 DNA is TGTGCCAGCAGCCCGATGCCACAGGGGGCGCGTGTCGAGCAGTACTTC. This encodes CASSPMPQGARVEQYF.